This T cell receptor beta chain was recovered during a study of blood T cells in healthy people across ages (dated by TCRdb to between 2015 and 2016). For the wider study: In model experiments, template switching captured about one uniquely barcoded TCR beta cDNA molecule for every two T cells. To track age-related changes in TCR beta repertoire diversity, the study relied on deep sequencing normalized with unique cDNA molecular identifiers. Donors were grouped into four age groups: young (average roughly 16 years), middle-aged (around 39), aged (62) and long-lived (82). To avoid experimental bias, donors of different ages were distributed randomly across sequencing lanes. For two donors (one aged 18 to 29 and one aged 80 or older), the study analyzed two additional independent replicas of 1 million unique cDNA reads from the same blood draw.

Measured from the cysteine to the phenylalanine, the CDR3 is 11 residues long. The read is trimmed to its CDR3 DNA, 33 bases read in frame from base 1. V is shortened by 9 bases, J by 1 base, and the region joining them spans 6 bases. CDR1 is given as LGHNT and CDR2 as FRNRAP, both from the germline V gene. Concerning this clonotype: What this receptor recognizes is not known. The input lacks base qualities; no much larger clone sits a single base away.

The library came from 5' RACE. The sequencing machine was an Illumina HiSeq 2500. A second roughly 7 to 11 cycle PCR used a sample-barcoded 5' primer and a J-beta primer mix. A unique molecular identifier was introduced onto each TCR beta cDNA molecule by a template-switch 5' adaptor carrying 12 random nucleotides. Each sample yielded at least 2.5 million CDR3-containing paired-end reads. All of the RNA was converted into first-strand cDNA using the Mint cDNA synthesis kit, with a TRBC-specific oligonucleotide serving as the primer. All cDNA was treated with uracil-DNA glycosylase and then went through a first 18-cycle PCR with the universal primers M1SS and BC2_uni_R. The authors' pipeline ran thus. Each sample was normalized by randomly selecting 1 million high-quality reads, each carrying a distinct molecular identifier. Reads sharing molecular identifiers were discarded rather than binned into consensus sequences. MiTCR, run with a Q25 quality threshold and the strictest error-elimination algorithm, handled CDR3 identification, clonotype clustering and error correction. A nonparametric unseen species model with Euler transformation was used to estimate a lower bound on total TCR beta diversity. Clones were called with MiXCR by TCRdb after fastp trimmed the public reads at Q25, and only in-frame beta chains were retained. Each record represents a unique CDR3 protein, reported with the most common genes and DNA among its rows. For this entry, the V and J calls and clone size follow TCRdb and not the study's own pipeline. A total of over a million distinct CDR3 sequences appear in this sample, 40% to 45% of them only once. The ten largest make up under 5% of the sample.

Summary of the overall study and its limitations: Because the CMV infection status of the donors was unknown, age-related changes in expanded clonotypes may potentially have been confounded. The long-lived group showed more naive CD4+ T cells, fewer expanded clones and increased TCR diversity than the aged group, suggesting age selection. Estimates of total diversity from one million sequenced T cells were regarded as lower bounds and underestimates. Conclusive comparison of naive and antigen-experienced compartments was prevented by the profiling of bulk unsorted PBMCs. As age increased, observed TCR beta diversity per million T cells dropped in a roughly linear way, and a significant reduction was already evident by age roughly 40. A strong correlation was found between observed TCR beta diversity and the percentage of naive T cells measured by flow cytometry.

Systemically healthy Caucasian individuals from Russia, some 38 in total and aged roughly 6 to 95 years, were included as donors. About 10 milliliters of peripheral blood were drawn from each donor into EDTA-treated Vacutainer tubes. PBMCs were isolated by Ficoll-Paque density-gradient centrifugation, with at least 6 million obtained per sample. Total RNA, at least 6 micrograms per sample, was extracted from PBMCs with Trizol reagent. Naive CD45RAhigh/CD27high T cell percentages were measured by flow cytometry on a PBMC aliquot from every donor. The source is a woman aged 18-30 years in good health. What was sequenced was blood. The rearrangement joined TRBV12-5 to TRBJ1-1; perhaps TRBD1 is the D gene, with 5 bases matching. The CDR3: CARGTNTEAFF. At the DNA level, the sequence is TGTGCTAGGGGGACGAACACTGAAGCTTTCTTT.